The clone carrying this T cell receptor (beta chain) came up once. Its antigen is still unknown. The data stem from a study of cytomegalovirus exposure and HLA in healthy donors. As for the study in general: The same platform was used for the roughly 120 validation repertoires and the approximately 670 first-cohort repertoires, a later analysis reported.

Overall study results and limits: Subsequent analysis revealed that first-cohort TCR clusters tended to co-occur in the 130 or so validation repertoires. Specificity of a few CMV-associated chains for CMV antigens was verified in vitro.

CDR3 length equals 17 residues. V lost 1 base and J lost 2; bases outside the gene matches: 6. Germline CDR1 is SGHTA and CDR2 is FQGNSA. TCRdb keeps only in-frame clones here, not all; method: immunoSEQ multiplex PCR. The repertoire holds tens of thousands of clones, with 85% to 95% as singletons. The V and J genes are TRBV7-2 and TRBJ1-5; 9 bases agree with TRBD1. Sequencing was carried out using PBMCs. This clonotype originated in a young man in good health and CMV-seronegative. For the CDR3, the DNA is TGTGCCAGCAGCTTAGAGTTGCGGACAGGGGGCAATCAGCCCCAGCATTTT. Its translation is CASSLELRTGGNQPQHF.